This T cell receptor (beta chain) is drawn from a study of early T cells in non-severe SARS-CoV-2 infection. Study information: With bulk RNA from unsorted whole blood as input, sequencing yielded unpaired chains.

This clonotype was picked up a small number of times. Individual cDNA molecules received unique molecular identifiers during library preparation. TCRdb re-called the 5' RACE reads with MiXCR, one entry per CDR3 protein. The table lists some 96,000 distinct CDR3 sequences, roughly an eighth of them singletons. The material sequenced was whole blood. This receptor was identified in an adult who was a healthcare worker with PCR-confirmed SARS-CoV-2 infection or an uninfected control (not recorded which).

The CDR3 DNA is TGCAGCGCTCGGGACAGGGGGCGCCTGGAGACCCAGTACTTC. It codes for CSARDRGRLETQYF. The V and J genes are TRBV29-1 and TRBJ2-5, with 12 positions matching TRBD1. The CDR3 is made up of 14 amino acids. V was pared by 7 bases and J by 5 bases, with 8 bases of the junction left unmatched. The germline gives CDR1 SQVTM, CDR2 ANQGSEA.